The 8 T cell receptor beta chains in this list originate from one sample, sequenced in a study of identifying expanded T cells in peripheral blood. Some clones are missing from TCRdb's copy, which holds only in-frame ones; the method was immunoSEQ multiplex PCR. The table shows some 99,000 clones, with about 87% occurring only once. The sequenced sample was blood. The receptor set was obtained from a person between 18 and 75 years old in good health.

The chain uses TRBV9 and TRBJ2-5; unclear D gene. This CDR3 contains 16 residues. The germline gives CDR1 SGDLS, CDR2 YYNGEE. V shed 4 bases and J shed 3 bases, with 19 bases lying between them. Written as DNA, the CDR3 is TGTGCCAGCAGCCCCGGTGTGGTAGGGCGAGAAGAGACCCAGTACTTC. Its protein is CASSPGVVGREETQYF.

The chain's CDR3 is CASSQDEKLFF. The CDR3 DNA is TGCGCCAGCAGTCAGGATGAAAAACTGTTTTTT. The chain employs TRBV5-1 and TRBJ1-4; no firm D call. This CDR3 contains 11 residues. Trimming took off 5 bases at V and 6 bases at J, with 5 bases between the two ends. Germline V lookup: CDR1 SGHRS, CDR2 YFSETQ.

This clone was recorded only once. The rearrangement joins TRBV19 to TRBJ2-5; 9 nucleotides match TRBD2. Germline CDR1 is LNHDA and CDR2 is SQIVND (reference sequence). The trim removed 6 bases at V and 2 bases at J, leaving 7 bases unmatched. The CDR3 sequence is 15 residues long. The CDR3 region is CASSQRGDRQETQYF. The CDR3 region has the DNA TGTGCCAGTAGCCAGCGGGGGGACCGACAAGAGACCCAGTACTTC.

The V call is TRBV14, the J call TRBJ1-1, with 11 bases matching TRBD1. CDR1 and CDR2 (germline): SGHDN, FVKESK. There are 16 residues in the CDR3. V dropped 3 bases and J dropped 4; count of bases not matched to a gene: 7. The CDR3 sequence: CASSQESDRGRTEAFF. Here the CDR3 DNA reads TGTGCCAGCAGCCAGGAATCGGACAGGGGGCGCACTGAAGCTTTCTTT.

The V and J genes are TRBV21-1 and TRBJ1-2. TRBV21-1 counts as a pseudogene. This CDR3 is built from 11 residues. This CDR3 reads CASSIGDGYTF. In DNA form, the CDR3 reads TGTGCCAGCAGCATAGGGGACGGCTACACCTTC.

The chain joins TRBV21-1 to TRBJ2-2; the table's D call, TRBD2, was not checked against the DNA. TRBV21-1 is described as a pseudogene. The CDR3 contains 16 residues. The chain's CDR3 is CASSKGGFANTGELFF. CDR3 in DNA: TGTGCCAGCAGCAAAGGAGGGTTCGCGAACACCGGGGAGCTGTTTTTT.

This sequence joins TRBV4-3 and TRBJ1-3; D perhaps matches TRBD1 (5 bases). This CDR3 comprises 18 residues. CDR1 LGHNA and CDR2 YSLEER come from the germline V gene. Between the trimmed V and J ends, which lost 0 bases and 2 bases, there was a span of 17 bases. CDR3: CASSQDLGGTWPGNTIYF. CDR3 in DNA: TGCGCCAGCAGCCAAGATCTCGGGGGAACTTGGCCTGGAAACACCATATATTTT.

V is TRBV7-2 and J is TRBJ2-7, with 11 bases identical to TRBD2. The CDR3 spans 14 residues. Germline CDR1 reads SGHTA; CDR2 reads FQGNSA. The ends lost 5 bases at V and 2 bases at J; junction bases unmatched: 2. CDR3 in amino acids: CASSISGGAYEQYF. The CDR3 bases are TGTGCCAGCAGCATTAGCGGGGGGGCCTACGAGCAGTACTTC.